This T cell receptor (beta chain) emerged from a study of blood T cell repertoires in COVID-19. Libraries were prepared by immunoSEQ multiplex PCR; TCRdb keeps only in-frame clonotypes and omits some of them. This table has over 130,000 clones, almost 80% appearing once. The specimen sequenced was PBMCs or T cells enriched from blood (not recorded which). The receptor was derived from a woman aged 45-60 years who had recovered from COVID-19.

CDR3 protein: CASSSEGEKLFF. For the CDR3, the DNA is TGCGCCAGCAGTTCGGAGGGCGAAAAACTGTTTTTT. V usage is TRBV5-1 and J usage is TRBJ1-4; D call uncertain. The CDR3 is made up of 12 amino acids. Looked up from germline, CDR1 is SGHRS and CDR2 is YFSETQ. Trimming pared 5 bases from V and 8 bases from J, leaving 10 bases between.